This is a list of T cell receptor beta chains from one sample in a study of T cells in Graves' hyperthyroidism and ophthalmopathy. Each CDR3 protein gets one entry after TCRdb re-called the multiplex PCR reads with MiXCR. The sample shows under 750,000 distinct CDR3 sequences, 18% of them seen only once. The sample was blood. Receptors originate from a woman aged 45 to 65 with Graves' hyperthyroidism that later progressed to Graves' ophthalmopathy. Both conserved end residues are part of each CDR3. Fields, in order: clone size, D gene, J gene, V gene, CDR3 protein, CDR3 DNA. D genes are given only for firm matches. Size values are once, few and many counts, or a class for expanded clones, and some rows have none.

>-|-|TRBJ2-1|TRBV19
CASTYRHLSYNEQFF
TGTGCCAGTACCTACAGGCATCTTTCCTACAATGAGCAGTTCTTC
>many|-|TRBJ1-1|TRBV3-1
CASSQEGGSEAFF
TGTGCCAGCAGCCAAGAGGGTGGCTCTGAAGCTTTCTTT
>many|-|TRBJ1-2|TRBV11-2
CASSLDPGPTYGYTF
TGTGCCAGCAGCTTAGACCCAGGACCTACCTATGGCTACACCTTC
>few|-|TRBJ2-1|TRBV27
CASSFLLGDSYNEQFF
TGTGCCAGCAGTTTTCTTTTGGGAGACTCCTACAATGAGCAGTTCTTC
>few|-|TRBJ1-2|TRBV3-1
CASSQETGRVRFSGYTF
TGTGCCAGCAGCCAAGAAACTGGCAGGGTAAGGTTCAGCGGCTACACCTTC
>-|-|TRBJ2-1|TRBV6-4
CASSDSGANEQFF
TGTGCCAGCAGTGACTCGGGGGCCAATGAGCAGTTCTTC
>-|TRBD2|TRBJ2-1|TRBV28
CASSSSTAGLAYNEQFF
TGTGCCAGCAGTTCCTCGACTGCAGGACTAGCATACAATGAGCAGTTCTTC
>many|TRBD1|TRBJ1-1|TRBV27
CASSWTGGAEAFF
TGTGCCAGCAGTTGGACAGGGGGCGCAGAAGCTTTCTTT
>many|TRBD2|TRBJ2-7|TRBV27
CASSELAGLYEQYF
TGTGCCAGCAGCGAACTAGCGGGTCTGTACGAGCAGTACTTC
>few|TRBD2|TRBJ2-5|TRBV19
CASSPGTSGGWYQETQYF
TGTGCCAGTAGCCCCGGGACTAGCGGGGGCTGGTACCAAGAGACCCAGTACTTC
>-|-|TRBJ2-5|TRBV20-1
CSATNPGTTETQYF
TGCAGTGCTACTAACCCCGGGACCACAGAGACCCAGTACTTC
>-|TRBD1|TRBJ1-5|TRBV7-9
CASSLGRGSGGYQPQHF
TGTGCCAGCAGCTTGGGGCGGGGGTCAGGGGGTTATCAGCCCCAGCATTTT
>once|-|TRBJ1-1|TRBV6-5
CASSYDAGGTEAFF
TGTGCCAGCAGTTACGATGCGGGGGGCACTGAAGCTTTCTTT
>-|TRBD1|TRBJ1-4|TRBV30
CAWSDRGRGMGEKLFF
TGTGCCTGGAGTGACAGGGGGCGCGGAATGGGGGAAAAACTGTTTTTT
>-|-|TRBJ1-6|TRBV5-5
CASSLGGQGYSPLHF
TGTGCCAGCAGCTTGGGGGGCCAGGGCTATTCACCCCTCCACTTT
>few|-|TRBJ2-6|TRBV12-5
CASGLGPSGANVLTF
TGTGCTAGTGGTTTGGGCCCCTCTGGGGCCAACGTCCTGACTTTC
>many|TRBD1|TRBJ1-4|TRBV7-6
CASSSQGGNEKLFF
TGTGCCAGCAGCTCTCAGGGGGGTAATGAAAAACTGTTTTTT
>-|-|TRBJ2-4|TRBV27
CASRKTEAKNIQYF
TGTGCCAGCAGAAAGACAGAAGCCAAAAACATTCAGTACTTC
>once|-|TRBJ2-5|TRBV19
CASSTGKRETQYF
TGTGCCAGTAGTACCGGGAAGAGGGAGACCCAGTACTTC
>-|-|TRBJ1-1|TRBV9
CASSPRYSEGTEAFF
TGTGCCAGCAGCCCCCGGTACAGCGAGGGAACTGAAGCTTTCTTT
>few|-|TRBJ1-2|TRBV27
CASSLISRANYGYTF
TGTGCCAGCAGTTTAATTAGTAGGGCTAACTATGGCTACACCTTC
>few|TRBD1|TRBJ1-4|TRBV9
CASSVGQNNEKLFF
TGTGCCAGCAGCGTGGGACAGAATAATGAAAAACTGTTTTTT
>few|-|TRBJ1-2|TRBV12-3/TRBV12-4
CASSPGGGGGYTF
TGTGCCAGCAGCCCCGGGGGGGGTGGAGGCTACACCTTC
>many|TRBD1|TRBJ2-7|TRBV30
CAWDRDSYEQYF
TGTGCCTGGGACAGGGACTCCTACGAGCAGTACTTC
>-|TRBD2|TRBJ2-7|TRBV18
CASSPWGSSGSYEQYF
TGTGCCAGCTCACCCTGGGGATCTAGCGGCTCCTACGAGCAGTACTTC
>-|TRBD1|TRBJ1-2|TRBV27
CASSSTRDRGSYGYTF
TGTGCCAGCAGTTCAACCCGGGACAGGGGATCCTATGGCTACACCTTC
>many|TRBD1|TRBJ1-1|TRBV11-2
CASSLTGGQRSEAFF
TGTGCCAGCAGCTTAACAGGGGGGCAGAGGAGTGAAGCTTTCTTT
>-|TRBD1|TRBJ2-5|TRBV28
CASTTTGGTQYF
TGTGCCAGCACCACGACAGGGGGGACCCAGTACTTC
>-|TRBD1|TRBJ1-1|TRBV6-1
CAIRTGVNTEAFF
TGTGCCATCAGAACAGGGGTGAACACTGAAGCTTTCTTT
>few|TRBD2|TRBJ2-7|TRBV7-6
CASSPRTSGEQYF
TGTGCCAGCAGCCCCAGGACTAGCGGTGAGCAGTACTTC
>many|TRBD2|TRBJ2-1|TRBV11-3
CASSSGTSGGAEQFF
TGTGCCAGCAGCTCCGGGACTAGCGGGGGGGCTGAGCAGTTCTTC
>-|TRBD1|TRBJ1-5|TRBV20-1
CSAGGQNQPQHF
TGCAGTGCTGGGGGACAGAATCAGCCCCAGCATTTT
>few|-|TRBJ1-1|TRBV7-9
CASSLEFLNTEAFF
TGTGCCAGCAGCTTAGAGTTTTTGAACACTGAAGCTTTCTTT
>many|-|TRBJ2-2|TRBV20-1
CSASSLRGNGELFF
TGCAGTGCTAGTTCTCTCCGAGGGAACGGGGAGCTGTTTTTT
>many|-|TRBJ2-3|TRBV24-1
CATGLTVSDTQYF
TGTGCCACTGGACTGACAGTTTCAGATACGCAGTATTTT
>-|-|TRBJ1-2|TRBV9
CASSVELTTNYGYTF
TGTGCCAGCAGCGTTGAACTAACCACTAACTATGGCTACACCTTC
>many|-|TRBJ2-5|TRBV12-3/TRBV12-4
CASSLGGAQGGTQYF
TGTGCCAGCAGTCTCGGCGGGGCCCAAGGGGGGACCCAGTACTTC
>-|-|TRBJ2-3|TRBV4-1
CASSLLRGGADTQYF
TGCGCCAGCAGCCTCCTCAGGGGGGGGGCAGATACGCAGTATTTT